This T cell receptor beta chain came from a study of T cell responses to AZD1222 COVID-19 vaccine. Study-level points and caveats: Clonal diversity may have been underestimated, and the donors were mostly white British, with more females than males.

Using immunoSEQ multiplex PCR, the repertoire was profiled, and TCRdb retains in-frame clones only, with some absent. Found here are around 160,000 clones, 94% of them singletons; the top ten hold approximately 0.6%. Trimming removed 0 bases at V and 3 bases at J, with 6 bases between. This CDR3 is built from 13 residues. Germline CDR1 reads SGHKS; CDR2 reads YYEKEE (reference sequence). This clone was detected only a few times. Its antigen is undetermined. The TCR comes from an adult in good health. The specimen was peripheral blood, collected on day 0 of AZD1222 vaccination. The chain recombines TRBV5-5 with TRBJ1-1, with D possibly being TRBD1 (5 bases). The CDR3 nucleotides read TGTGCCAGCAGCTTGGTCAGGGACACTGAAGCTTTCTTT. Its translation is CASSLVRDTEAFF.